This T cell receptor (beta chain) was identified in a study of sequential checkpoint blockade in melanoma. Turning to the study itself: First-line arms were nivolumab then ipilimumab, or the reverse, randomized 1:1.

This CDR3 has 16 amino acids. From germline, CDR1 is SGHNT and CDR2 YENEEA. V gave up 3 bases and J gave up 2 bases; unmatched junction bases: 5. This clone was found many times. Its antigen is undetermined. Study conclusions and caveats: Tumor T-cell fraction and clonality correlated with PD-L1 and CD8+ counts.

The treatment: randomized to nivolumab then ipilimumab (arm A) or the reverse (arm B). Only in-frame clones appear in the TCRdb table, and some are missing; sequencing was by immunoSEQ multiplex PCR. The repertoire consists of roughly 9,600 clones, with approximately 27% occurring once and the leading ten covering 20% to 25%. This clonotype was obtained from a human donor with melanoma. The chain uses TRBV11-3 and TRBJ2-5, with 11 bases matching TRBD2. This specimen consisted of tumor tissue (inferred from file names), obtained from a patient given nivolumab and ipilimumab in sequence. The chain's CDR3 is CASSLPSGGFQETQYF. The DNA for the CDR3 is TGTGCCAGCAGCTTGCCTAGCGGGGGGTTTCAAGAGACCCAGTACTTC. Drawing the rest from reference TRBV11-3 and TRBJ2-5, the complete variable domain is EAGVVQSPRYKIIEKKQPVAFWCNPISGHNTLYWYLQNLGQGPELLIRYENEEAVDDSQLPKDRFSAERLKGVDSTLKIQPAELGDSAVYLCASSLPSGGFQETQYFGPGTRLLVL.